The T cell receptor beta chain under discussion was sequenced for a study of shared clonotypes between healthy human individuals. Study-level findings and limits: Few donors restricted represented genetic and exposure-history diversity.

A note on this clone: Its cognate antigen is unknown. One junction end disagrees with the germline gene, perhaps due to a read error.

TCRdb's table, derived via immunoSEQ multiplex PCR, lists solely in-frame clones and lacks some. The table has roughly 1 million clones, about 76% seen once. Study donors comprised healthy, HIV-negative adults devoid of recent acute infection or vaccination. This TCR was sampled from a man aged 18 to 30 in good health. Sequences were obtained from memory CD4+ T cells sorted from blood. Regarding subset: CD45RA-negative fraction.

CDR3 sequence: CASSLDPGDTQYF. In DNA form, the CDR3 reads TGTGCTAGCAGCTTAGACCCCGGAGATACGCAGTATTTT. The genes are TRBV7-7 and TRBJ2-3; D remains unclear. The germline CDR1 and CDR2 sequences are SSHAT and FNYEAQ (reference sequence). The CDR3 consists of 13 residues.